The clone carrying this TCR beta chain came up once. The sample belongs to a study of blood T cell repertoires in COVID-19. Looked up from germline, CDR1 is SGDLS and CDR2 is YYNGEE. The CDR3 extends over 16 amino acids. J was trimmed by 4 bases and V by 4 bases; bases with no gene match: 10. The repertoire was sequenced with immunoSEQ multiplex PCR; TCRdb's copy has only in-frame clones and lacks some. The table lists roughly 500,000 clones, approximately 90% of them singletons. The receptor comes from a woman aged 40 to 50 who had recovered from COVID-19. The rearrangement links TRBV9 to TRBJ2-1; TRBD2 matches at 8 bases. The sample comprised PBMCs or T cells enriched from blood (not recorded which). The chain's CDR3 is CASSPQMVAGYNEQFF. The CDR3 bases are TGTGCCAGCAGCCCTCAGATGGTAGCGGGGTACAATGAGCAGTTCTTC.